A single sample gave rise to the 10 T cell receptor beta chains below, sequenced in a study of shared clonotypes between healthy human individuals. Method: immunoSEQ multiplex PCR; TCRdb's copy keeps in-frame clones and lacks some. The sample contains about 520,000 clones, approximately 94% of which appear only once. Material for sequencing was naive CD4+ T cells sorted from blood. Subset noted: CD45RA+ positively selected. These receptors all come from a woman in her twenties or thirties in good health.

The V call is TRBV19, the J call TRBJ1-6; possibly TRBD1 for D (6 bases). The germline CDR1 and CDR2 sequences are LNHDA and SQIVND (reference sequence). CDR3 length equals 15 residues. With 2 bases removed from V and 14 bases from J, the gap between germline ends came to 19 bases. The CDR3 sequence: CASSIRAGESSSLHF. Here the CDR3 DNA reads TGTGCCAGTAGTATACGGGCAGGGGAATCATCGTCCCTCCACTTT.

This chain connects TRBV9 to TRBJ1-1, with TRBD1 identical over 9 bases. Germline assignment: CDR1 SGDLS and CDR2 YYNGEE. V was clipped by 0 bases and J by 6 bases; unmatched bases: 6. This CDR3 region has 15 residues. The CDR3 region is CASSVGDREGPEAFF. Here the CDR3 DNA reads TGTGCCAGCAGCGTAGGGGACAGGGAAGGCCCTGAAGCTTTCTTT.

The chain has TRBV19 and TRBJ2-1; D not resolved. Deletions cut 1 base from V and 4 bases from J, with 5 bases between. Per germline, CDR1 LNHDA and CDR2 SQIVND (reference sequence). CDR3 length: 13 amino acids. CDR3 bases: TGTGCCAGTAGTATAGTGCCATACAATGAGCAGTTCTTC. It encodes CASSIVPYNEQFF. Together with reference TRBV19 and TRBJ2-1, the CDR3 gives the full variable domain: DGGITQSPKYLFRKEGQNVTLSCEQNLNHDAMYWYRQDPGQGLRLIYYSQIVNDFQKGDIAEGYSVSREKKESFPLTVTSAQKNPTAFYLCASSIVPYNEQFFGPGTRLTVL.

The J gene is TRBJ1-5, the V gene TRBV19, with D unclear. The CDR3 has 12 amino acids. Per the germline V gene, CDR1 is LNHDA and CDR2 is SQIVND (reference sequence). V gave up 2 bases and J gave up 3 bases, with 2 bases separating them. The CDR3 nucleotides are TGTGCCAGTAGTATAACCAATCAGCCCCAGCATTTT. Translated: CASSITNQPQHF.

The chain links TRBV28 to TRBJ1-1, with TRBD1 identical over 7 bases. V lost 0 bases, J lost 2 bases, and 3 bases stayed unmatched. There are 15 residues in the CDR3. Germline CDR1 MDHEN, CDR2 SYDVKM. The CDR3 sequence: CASSLWGTANTEAFF. CDR3 bases: TGTGCCAGCAGTTTATGGGGGACAGCCAACACTGAAGCTTTCTTT.

This chain links TRBV28 with TRBJ1-1, with D possibly matching TRBD1 (5 bases). This CDR3 has 14 residues. CDR1 is MDHEN, CDR2 SYDVKM, per germline. V was pared by 10 bases and J by 4 bases, with 19 bases between. The CDR3 loop reads CATGSRGAVTEAFF. The CDR3 DNA follows: TGTGCCACCGGGTCGAGGGGCGCGGTCACTGAAGCTTTCTTT.

This rearrangement joins TRBV27 to TRBJ1-2; the D gene is possibly TRBD1 (5 bases). Germline lookup yields CDR1 MNHEY and CDR2 SMNVEV (reference sequence). V was shortened by 0 bases and J by 2 bases, with 10 bases between the two germline ends. CDR3 length equals 15 residues. Here the CDR3 DNA reads TGTGCCAGCAGTTTATCCCCGGGACGGAACTATGGCTACACCTTC. It codes for CASSLSPGRNYGYTF.

CDR3: CASSTGTGYAGELFF. As DNA, the CDR3 is TGCGCCAGCAGCACCGGGACAGGGTACGCCGGGGAGCTGTTTTTT. The V call is TRBV5-1, the J call TRBJ2-2; 9 positions agree with TRBD1. V shed 4 bases and J 6 bases; nucleotides not matched to a gene: 7. The CDR3 has 15 residues. CDR1 and CDR2 (germline): SGHRS, YFSETQ.

The chain combines TRBV27 with TRBJ1-2; 8 bases are a match to TRBD1. With 0 bases clipped from V and 4 bases from J, the junction kept 7 bases outside the gene matches. The CDR3 is made up of 16 amino acids. Germline-derived CDR1 and CDR2 are MNHEY and SMNVEV (reference sequence). The CDR3 sequence: CASSLSPGQGLYGYTF. In DNA form, the CDR3 reads TGTGCCAGCAGTTTATCCCCCGGACAGGGCCTCTATGGCTACACCTTC.

V is TRBV5-8 and J is TRBJ1-1; D is uncertain. Germline values: CDR1 SGHTS, CDR2 YDEGEE. This CDR3 contains 16 residues. V lost 6 bases and J lost 4, with 22 bases in between. CDR3 loop: CASTPEAAAWTTEAFF. In DNA form, the CDR3 reads TGTGCCAGCACCCCGGAGGCCGCTGCGTGGACCACTGAAGCTTTCTTT.